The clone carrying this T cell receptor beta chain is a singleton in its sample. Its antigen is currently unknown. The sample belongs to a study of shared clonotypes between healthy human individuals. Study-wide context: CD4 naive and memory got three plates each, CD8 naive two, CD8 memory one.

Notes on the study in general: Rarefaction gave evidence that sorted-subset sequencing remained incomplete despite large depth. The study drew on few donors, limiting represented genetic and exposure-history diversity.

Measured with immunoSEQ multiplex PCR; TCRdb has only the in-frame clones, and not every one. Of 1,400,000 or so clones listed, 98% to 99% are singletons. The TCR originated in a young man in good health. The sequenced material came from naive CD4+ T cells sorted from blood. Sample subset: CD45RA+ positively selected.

CDR3 loop: CASSLASDRVRGYEQYF. Written as DNA, the CDR3 is TGTGCCAGCAGCCTGGCCAGCGACAGGGTGAGAGGGTACGAGCAGTACTTC. The chain couples TRBV5-5 to TRBJ2-7, with TRBD1 identical over 7 bases. Trimming at V came to 4 bases and at J to 4 bases, leaving 17 bases not matched to a gene. Germline values: CDR1 SGHKS, CDR2 YYEKEE (reference sequence). CDR3 length equals 17 residues.